The next 23 T cell receptor beta chains were all read from a single sample in a study of cytomegalovirus exposure and HLA in healthy donors. The PCR made use of 60 Vbeta and 13 Jbeta primers. The protocol was immunoSEQ multiplex PCR, while the TCRdb copy is restricted to in-frame clones and leaves out a portion. The profile covers more than 90,000 clones, with about 61% appearing a single time and 2% to 2.5% taken by the ten largest. Material for sequencing was PBMCs. The receptor source for this set is a woman younger than 45 in good health and CMV-seronegative.

This clone showed up just a few times. Written as DNA, the CDR3 is TGTGCCAGCAGTTACGGACAGGGACGGCAGTACTTC. Translation gives CASSYGQGRQYF. The chain is built from TRBV6-5 and TRBJ2-5, with 8 positions matching TRBD1. Germline-derived CDR1 and CDR2 are MNHEY and SVGAGI. V shed 2 bases, J shed 11 bases, and the junction held 4 bases outside the gene matches. The CDR3 contains 12 residues.

The rearrangement links TRBV10-3 to TRBJ1-5; 7 bases agree with TRBD1. CDR1 is ENHRY and CDR2 is SYGVKD in the germline V gene. The CDR3 has 15 residues. The junction had 5 bases not matched to a gene; V was cut back by 4 bases and J by 2 bases. In nucleotides, the CDR3 is TGTGCCATCAGTGGACAGGGTTTGGGCAATCAGCCCCAGCATTTT. Translating it yields CAISGQGLGNQPQHF.

The sample holds a few counts of this clone. This chain joins TRBV2 and TRBJ2-5, with a possible D match to TRBD2 (6 bases). Between the trimmed V and J ends, which lost 7 bases and 5 bases, there was a span of 17 bases. This CDR3 comprises 14 residues. Per the germline V gene, CDR1 is SNHLY and CDR2 is FYNNEI. The CDR3 DNA reads TGTGCCAGCAACGGGGACGGAGGGTCGGAGACCCAGTACTTC. Protein: CASNGDGGSETQYF.

The chain combines TRBV4-2 with TRBJ2-2, with 12 nucleotides matching TRBD2. CDR3 length equals 16 residues. J was trimmed by 3 bases and V by 8 bases; bases with no gene match: 7. Per the germline V gene, CDR1 is LGHNA and CDR2 is YNFKEQ. CDR3 bases: TGTGCCAGCCGTGGGACTAGCGGGTTATACACCGGGGAGCTGTTTTTT. It specifies CASRGTSGLYTGELFF.

This chain joins TRBV12-5 and TRBJ1-1; weak D call: TRBD1 (6 bases). V was trimmed by 1 base and J by 0 bases, leaving 6 bases between them. CDR3 length: 14 residues. Germline assignment: CDR1 LGHNT and CDR2 FRNRAP. The CDR3 coding sequence is TGTGCTAGTGGTTTGGGACAGGTGAACACTGAAGCTTTCTTT. Translation: CASGLGQVNTEAFF.

The chain combines TRBV9 with TRBJ2-1; 8 bases line up with TRBD1. The CDR3 extends over 18 amino acids. V gave up 0 bases and J gave up 0 bases; unmatched junction bases: 8. CDR1 is SGDLS and CDR2 is YYNGEE in the germline V gene. The CDR3 nucleotides read TGTGCCAGCAGCGTAGGGGGGATACAGGGGGTCTCCTACAATGAGCAGTTCTTC. Translating gives CASSVGGIQGVSYNEQFF.

This chain links TRBV27 with TRBJ2-7; D may be TRBD2 (6 bases). Trimming cost V 2 bases and J 5 bases, with 10 bases left between them. Germline assignment: CDR1 MNHEY and CDR2 SMNVEV (reference sequence). The CDR3 has 13 amino acids. The CDR3 DNA reads TGTGCCAGCAGTTTAGGAGGGTACAACGAGCAGTACTTC. It specifies CASSLGGYNEQYF.

The rearrangement links TRBV27 to TRBJ2-1; tentatively, D is TRBD1 (5 bases). V was pared by 7 bases and J by 9 bases, with 16 bases between. The germline gives CDR1 MNHEY, CDR2 SMNVEV (reference sequence). The CDR3 consists of 13 residues. The CDR3 is CASTPRAQGEQFF. The CDR3 region has the DNA TGTGCCAGCACCCCTCGGGCCCAGGGTGAGCAGTTCTTC.

The V call is TRBV28, the J call TRBJ2-5; 14 bases line up with TRBD2. The V gene's germline CDR1 is MDHEN and CDR2 SYDVKM. The CDR3 consists of 15 residues. The V segment lost 6 bases and the J segment 6 bases; nucleotides outside the gene matches: 6. CDR3 nucleotide sequence: TGTGCCAGCAGACCCGGGACTAGCGGGAGTCAGACCCAGTACTTC. It codes for CASRPGTSGSQTQYF.

The CDR3 here is CASSLPPDRGLDYEQYF. Here the CDR3 DNA reads TGTGCCAGCAGTTTACCTCCTGACAGGGGGCTGGACTACGAGCAGTACTTC. V usage is TRBV28 and J usage is TRBJ2-7, with TRBD1 matching over 10 bases. Trimming removed 2 bases from V and 3 bases from J; junction bases left unmatched: 10. The CDR3 is 17 residues long. The germline V gene encodes CDR1 MDHEN and CDR2 SYDVKM.

The chain joins TRBV25-1 to TRBJ1-6; 7 nucleotides agree with TRBD1. Germline V CDR1 and CDR2: MGHDK, SYGVNS. There are 15 residues in the CDR3. Losses at the gene ends were 5 bases for V and 7 bases for J; bases not matched to a gene: 8. For the CDR3, the DNA is TGTGCCAGCAGTTTAAGGACAGGTGGGAATTCACCCCTCCACTTT. Its translation is CASSLRTGGNSPLHF. Based on the CDR3 plus reference TRBV25-1 and TRBJ1-6, the full variable domain is EADIYQTPRYLVIGTGKKITLECSQTMGHDKMYWYQQDPGMELHLIHYSYGVNSTEKGDLSSESTVSRIRTEHFPLTLESARPSHTSQYLCASSLRTGGNSPLHFGNGTRLTVT.

The J gene is TRBJ1-2, the V gene TRBV5-1; TRBD1 matches at 7 bases. CDR3 length equals 13 residues. With V trimmed by 0 bases and J by 7 bases, 3 bases remained unmatched. From germline, CDR1 is SGHRS and CDR2 YFSETQ. The CDR3 region has the DNA TGCGCCAGCAGCTTGGGGACAGGCTTTGGCTACACCTTC. It codes for CASSLGTGFGYTF.

The chain has TRBV2 and TRBJ2-1; D is unresolved. Between the trimmed V and J ends, which lost 8 bases and 5 bases, there was a span of 10 bases. The CDR3 loop spans 12 amino acids. Per the germline V gene, CDR1 is SNHLY and CDR2 is FYNNEI. CDR3 nucleotides: TGTGCCAGCGGCCCGCTCAACAATGAGCAGTTCTTC. Its translation: CASGPLNNEQFF. Together with reference TRBV2 and TRBJ2-1, the CDR3 gives the full variable domain: EPEVTQTPSHQVTQMGQEVILRCVPISNHLYFYWYRQILGQKVEFLVSFYNNEISEKSEIFDDQFSVERPDGSNFTLKIRSTKLEDSAMYFCASGPLNNEQFFGPGTRLTVL.

The gene calls are TRBV9 and TRBJ2-7, with D possibly TRBD1 on 5 matching bases. The germline V gene encodes CDR1 SGDLS and CDR2 YYNGEE. Trimming took 3 bases from V and 3 from J, leaving 7 bases between them. This CDR3 contains 12 residues. Written as DNA, the CDR3 is TGTGCCAGCAGCGGTACAGGCTACGAGCAGTACTTC. Residues: CASSGTGYEQYF. Full variable domain (rest looked up from reference TRBV9 and TRBJ2-7): DSGVTQTPKHLITATGQRVTLRCSPRSGDLSVYWYQQSLDQGLQFLIQYYNGEERAKGNILERFSAQQFPDLHSELNLSSLELGDSALYFCASSGTGYEQYFGPGTRLTVT.

Only a few counts were recorded for this clone. This chain joins TRBV5-4 and TRBJ2-5, with D possibly TRBD1 on 6 matching bases. This CDR3 region has 17 residues. Germline CDR1 SGHNT, CDR2 YYREEE (reference sequence). The germline V and J ends were trimmed by 5 bases and 0 bases, with 20 bases remaining between them. CDR3 DNA sequence: TGTGCCAGCAGTATTGGCCGGACAGAACCGTACCAAGAGACCCAGTACTTC. The encoded protein is CASSIGRTEPYQETQYF.

The V and J genes are TRBV30 and TRBJ2-7; 15 bases agree with TRBD2. CDR1 and CDR2 from the germline V gene are GTSNPN and SVGIG (reference sequence). V dropped 5 bases and J dropped 2; count of bases not matched to a gene: 4. This CDR3 has 15 amino acids. CDR3 sequence: CAWGTSGRSPYEQYF. The CDR3 DNA is TGTGCCTGGGGGACTAGCGGGAGGTCCCCCTACGAGCAGTACTTC.

The chain employs TRBV2 and TRBJ2-7, with 8 bases that match TRBD1. This CDR3 spans 14 amino acids. The germline CDR1 and CDR2 sequences are SNHLY and FYNNEI. V shed 6 bases and J 2 bases; nucleotides not matched to a gene: 6. This CDR3 is CASSRDRSAYEQYF. CDR3 bases: TGTGCCAGCAGCCGGGACAGGTCGGCCTACGAGCAGTACTTC.

The J gene is TRBJ2-7, the V gene TRBV20-1; D is possibly TRBD2 (5 bases). The V gene lost 4 bases and the J gene lost 6 bases, with 10 bases spanning the gap. Germline CDR1 reads DFQATT; CDR2 reads SNEGSKA (reference sequence). This CDR3 is built from 11 residues. The CDR3 DNA is TGCAGTGCTACTCGGACTGCCGAGCAGTACTTC. Protein product: CSATRTAEQYF.

V is TRBV7-8 and J is TRBJ2-7, with 10 bases identical to TRBD2. CDR3 length: 15 amino acids. The trim removed 7 bases at V and 2 bases at J, leaving 8 bases unmatched. CDR1 and CDR2 (germline): SGHVS, FQNEAQ. The CDR3 reads CASIPRAGGTYEQYF. The CDR3, as DNA: TGTGCCAGCATCCCTCGAGCGGGAGGGACCTACGAGCAGTACTTC.

The CDR3 protein is CASSENGGIGEKLFF. The CDR3 nucleotides are TGTGCCAGCAGTGAAAACGGAGGGATTGGCGAAAAACTGTTTTTT. The V and J genes are TRBV25-1 and TRBJ1-4; D remains ambiguous. The V and J ends lost 2 bases and 8 bases respectively, with 15 bases between them. Germline assignment: CDR1 MGHDK and CDR2 SYGVNS. This CDR3 region has 15 residues.

V and J are TRBV28 and TRBJ1-3, with a possible D match to TRBD1 (5 bases). Trimming left V 8 bases short and J 0 bases short, with 8 bases between. CDR3 length equals 13 residues. Germline V lookup: CDR1 MDHEN, CDR2 SYDVKM. The CDR3 bases are TGTGCCAGCCGCGGGGGCTCTGGAAACACCATATATTTT. As protein: CASRGGSGNTIYF.

This chain connects TRBV11-2 to TRBJ2-2; 8 nucleotides line up with TRBD2. CDR3 length equals 16 residues. Per the germline V gene, CDR1 is SGHAT and CDR2 is FQNNGV. V gave up 3 bases and J gave up 5 bases; unmatched junction bases: 8. Written as DNA, the CDR3 is TGTGCCAGCAGCTTGGTGCGAGCGGGAGTAACCGGGGAGCTGTTTTTT. Protein sequence: CASSLVRAGVTGELFF.

A few counts support this clone. CDR3 residues: CASSLVITSGRGELFF. The CDR3 nucleotides read TGTGCCAGCAGTTTAGTAATCACTAGCGGGAGAGGGGAGCTGTTTTTT. This rearrangement joins TRBV27 to TRBJ2-2, with TRBD2 matching 11 bases. CDR1 is MNHEY, CDR2 SMNVEV, per germline (reference sequence). Unmatched junction bases numbered 7, after V lost 2 bases and J lost 8 bases. This CDR3 comprises 16 residues.